The TCR beta chain described here comes from a study of blood T cell repertoires in COVID-19. On the study more broadly: Material from acute and convalescent COVID-19 was sourced from the United States, Italy and Spain. Sources were T cells, B-cell-depleted T cells, or PBMCs; the material itself was cDNA or gDNA.

Those who participated ranged in age from roughly 18 to 100 years and resided in approximately 26 US areas. Per the authors' pipeline: Estimated nucleated cell counts came from reference gene primer amplification. Here immunoSEQ multiplex PCR was the method, and the copy in TCRdb shows in-frame clones only, minus some. D and trimming were read from the DNA, whereas the V and J calls and clone size are those reported in that table. The sample contains 180,000 or so clones, 86% of which appear only once. This clonotype was sampled from a man aged 35 to 55 with acute COVID-19. Material: PBMCs or T cells enriched from blood (not recorded which).

CDR3 coding DNA: TGTGCCTGGATCGGCGGCGATGGGACTGAAGCTTTCTTT. Translation: CAWIGGDGTEAFF. The V call is TRBV30, the J call TRBJ1-1; no definite D call. Trimming stripped 4 bases from V and 5 bases from J, with 14 bases between. CDR1 and CDR2 (germline): GTSNPN, SVGIG (reference sequence). The CDR3 has 13 amino acids.